Included here is one T cell receptor beta chain sequence, with context. As yet, its antigen is unknown. Other nucleotide sequences from this sample produce the same CDR3. TCRdb's table, derived via immunoSEQ multiplex PCR, lists solely in-frame clones and lacks some. The table includes around 150,000 clones, approximately 90% detected once. Deletions cut 0 bases from V and 0 bases from J, with 7 bases between. The CDR3 runs to 15 residues. Germline loops: CDR1 SGDLS, CDR2 YYNGEE. These data originate in a study of T cell responses to AZD1222 COVID-19 vaccine. General study findings and limits: The donor cohort was predominantly white British with a female majority, and clonal diversity may have been underestimated.

The specimen comprised peripheral blood, sampled on day 0 of AZD1222 vaccination. This chain joins TRBV9 and TRBJ1-3; D gene unclear. This TCR derives from an adult in good health. CDR3 sequence reads: CASSVGASSGNTIYF. Here the CDR3 DNA reads TGTGCCAGCAGCGTAGGGGCCAGCTCTGGAAACACCATATATTTT.